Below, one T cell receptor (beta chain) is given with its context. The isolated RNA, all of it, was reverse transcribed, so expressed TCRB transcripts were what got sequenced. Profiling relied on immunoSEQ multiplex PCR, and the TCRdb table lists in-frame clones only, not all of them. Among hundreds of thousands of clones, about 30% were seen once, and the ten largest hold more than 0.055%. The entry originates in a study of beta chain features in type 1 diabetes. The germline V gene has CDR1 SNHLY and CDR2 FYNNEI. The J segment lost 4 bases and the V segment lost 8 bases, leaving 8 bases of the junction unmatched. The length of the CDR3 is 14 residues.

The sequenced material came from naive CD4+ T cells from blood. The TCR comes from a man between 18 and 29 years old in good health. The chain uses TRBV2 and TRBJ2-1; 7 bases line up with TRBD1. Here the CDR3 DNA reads TGTGCCAGCGCAAAAGGGACAGCTTACAATGAGCAGTTCTTC. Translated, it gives CASAKGTAYNEQFF.